Below are 24 T cell receptor beta chains sequenced from a single sample in a study of technical replicates of blood from several donors. The method was immunoSEQ multiplex PCR; TCRdb's version includes in-frame clones alone and lacks a portion of them. This table holds about 61,000 clones, about 96% found once. Sequencing was carried out using T cells isolated from PBMCs. The receptors here all came from a human donor in good health.

The CDR3 sequence: CASTPGGAPYTQYF. The CDR3 DNA is TGTGCCAGCACTCCCGGGGGGGCCCCATATACGCAGTATTTT. This rearrangement joins TRBV6-5 to TRBJ2-3, with 8 bases identical to TRBD2. The length of the CDR3 is 14 residues. Trimming cost V 7 bases and J 7 bases; bases outside gene matches: 10. Germline CDR1 reads MNHEY; CDR2 reads SVGAGI.

V is TRBV4-1 and J is TRBJ2-3; tentative D call: TRBD2 (5 bases). The CDR3 loop spans 14 amino acids. Per germline, CDR1 MGHRA and CDR2 YSYEKL. The germline V and J ends were trimmed by 0 bases and 8 bases, with 12 bases remaining between them. The chain's CDR3 is CASSQDWLAGTQYF. The CDR3 DNA follows: TGCGCCAGCAGCCAAGATTGGCTAGCTGGTACGCAGTATTTT.

This chain links TRBV27 with TRBJ2-7, with 12 bases aligning to TRBD2. The CDR3 runs to 15 residues. CDR1 MNHEY and CDR2 SMNVEV come from the germline V gene (reference sequence). The J segment lost 2 bases and the V segment lost 6 bases, leaving 5 bases of the junction unmatched. CDR3 loop: CASRNLAGGTYEQYF. CDR3 sequence (DNA): TGTGCCAGCAGAAACCTAGCGGGGGGGACCTACGAGCAGTACTTC.

The chain couples TRBV28 to TRBJ2-7; D is perhaps TRBD1 (5 bases). In germline, CDR1 is MDHEN, CDR2 SYDVKM. The CDR3 is 14 residues long. V was pared by 3 bases and J by 2 bases, with 11 bases between. The CDR3 coding sequence is TGTGCCAGCAGTTTGGGCAGGGTACCCTACGAGCAGTACTTC. Its protein product is CASSLGRVPYEQYF.

V gene TRBV19 combines with J gene TRBJ1-5; 8 bases match TRBD1. Germline assignment: CDR1 LNHDA and CDR2 SQIVND (reference sequence). The trim removed 5 bases at V and 7 bases at J, leaving 7 bases unmatched. The CDR3 covers 14 residues. Here the CDR3 reads CASSVDRVGQPQHF. The DNA for the CDR3 is TGTGCCAGTAGTGTGGACAGGGTAGGACAGCCCCAGCATTTT.

This clone has a single count. The V gene is TRBV15, the J gene TRBJ2-3, with TRBD2 matching 11 bases. V lost 4 bases and J lost 0; bases outside the gene matches: 3. The CDR3 runs 16 residues. Germline V lookup: CDR1 LNHNV, CDR2 YYDKDF (reference sequence). CDR3 DNA: TGTGCCACCAGCACATGGACTAGCGGGAGCACAGATACGCAGTATTTT. It yields the protein CATSTWTSGSTDTQYF.

V and J are TRBV11-3 and TRBJ2-7, with TRBD1 as a possible D gene (5 bases). From germline, CDR1 is SGHNT and CDR2 YENEEA. Trimming took 5 bases from V and 3 from J, leaving 14 bases between them. The CDR3 covers 14 residues. The chain's CDR3 is CASSKHRNDYEQYF. The DNA of the CDR3 is TGTGCCAGCAGCAAACACAGGAATGACTACGAGCAGTACTTC.

The chain combines TRBV2 with TRBJ1-1; the D gene is possibly TRBD1 (5 bases). CDR1 SNHLY and CDR2 FYNNEI come from the germline V gene. Trimming took 7 bases from V and 2 from J, leaving 11 bases between them. The CDR3 has 13 residues. Here the CDR3 DNA reads TGTGCCAGCAAACTGCAGGGAAACACTGAAGCTTTCTTT. Its protein is CASKLQGNTEAFF.

In DNA, the CDR3 is TGTGCCAGCAGCTTAGCGGACTATGAGCAGTTCTTC. This translates into CASSLADYEQFF. The chain links TRBV11-3 to TRBJ2-1, with D possibly TRBD2 on 5 matching bases. The V end lost 1 base, the J end lost 8 bases, and 6 bases lay between the germline ends. The CDR3 contains 12 residues. The germline V gene encodes CDR1 SGHNT and CDR2 YENEEA.

The V call is TRBV6-5, the J call TRBJ2-1, with 9 bases identical to TRBD1. V was pared by 8 bases and J by 6 bases, with 2 bases of the junction left unmatched. The CDR3 is 12 residues long. Germline V gene data show CDR1 as MNHEY and CDR2 as SVGAGI. In DNA form, the CDR3 reads TGTGCCAGCCGGACAGGGGTCAATGAGCAGTTCTTC. This sequence encodes CASRTGVNEQFF.

The CDR3 region is CASSRPLLAASSYNEQFF. In nucleotides, the CDR3 is TGCGCCAGCAGCCGACCTTTACTAGCGGCGAGCTCCTACAATGAGCAGTTCTTC. This chain links TRBV4-1 with TRBJ2-1; the match to TRBD2 covers 8 bases. The CDR3 length is 18 residues. Germline V gives CDR1 MGHRA, CDR2 YSYEKL. Trimming took 4 bases from V and 0 from J; bases not matched to a gene: 11.

This chain links TRBV27 with TRBJ1-6; D uncertain. The CDR3 has 14 residues. With 3 bases removed from V and 2 bases from J, the gap between germline ends came to 5 bases. CDR1 MNHEY and CDR2 SMNVEV come from the germline V gene (reference sequence). The CDR3 loop is CASSLRPYNSPLHF. In DNA form, the CDR3 reads TGTGCCAGCAGTTTGAGGCCCTATAATTCACCCCTCCACTTT.

The J gene is TRBJ2-1, the V gene TRBV5-1; D is ambiguous. The CDR3 runs 15 residues. CDR1 SGHRS and CDR2 YFSETQ come from the germline V gene. Trimming left V 0 bases short and J 7 bases short, with 14 bases between. The CDR3: CASSLVSGPVNEQFF. In DNA, the CDR3 is TGCGCCAGCAGCTTGGTTAGTGGGCCCGTAAATGAGCAGTTCTTC.

This chain connects TRBV30 to TRBJ1-1, with 8 bases matching TRBD1. The CDR3 consists of 15 residues. Germline-derived CDR1 and CDR2 are GTSNPN and SVGIG (reference sequence). V lost 6 bases to trimming and J lost 2 bases; unmatched junction nucleotides: 11. The CDR3, as DNA: TGTGCCTGCCTACCCCTCGGACAGGGTAACACTGAAGCTTTCTTT. Protein product: CACLPLGQGNTEAFF.

This clone was picked up one time. V usage is TRBV2 and J usage is TRBJ2-7, with TRBD2 matching over 11 bases. Losses at the gene ends were 8 bases for V and 0 bases for J; bases not matched to a gene: 3. Looked up from germline, CDR1 is SNHLY and CDR2 is FYNNEI. The CDR3 consists of 14 residues. CDR3 loop: CASLGLAASYEQYF. The DNA of the CDR3 is TGTGCCAGCTTGGGACTAGCGGCCTCCTACGAGCAGTACTTC.

The chain uses TRBV2 and TRBJ2-5, with 9 bases identical to TRBD1. V lost 7 bases, J lost 3 bases, and 12 bases stayed unmatched. Germline CDR1 is SNHLY and CDR2 is FYNNEI. This CDR3 region has 16 residues. The CDR3 DNA reads as TGTGCCAGCACGGTTCGACCGGGACAGGGAAAAGAGACCCAGTACTTC. Its translation is CASTVRPGQGKETQYF.

The table lists this clone with a count of one. The chain employs TRBV12-5 and TRBJ2-4; no clear D. The germline V and J ends were trimmed by 1 base and 0 bases, with 10 bases remaining between them. Germline V gene lookup returns CDR1 LGHNT and CDR2 FRNRAP. CDR3 length: 16 amino acids. This CDR3 reads CASGLETFLAKNIQYF. The CDR3 DNA is TGTGCTAGTGGTTTGGAGACATTCCTAGCCAAAAACATTCAGTACTTC.

This chain uses TRBV9 with TRBJ2-7, with 10 nucleotides matching TRBD2. The germline V gene encodes CDR1 SGDLS and CDR2 YYNGEE. The CDR3 loop spans 15 amino acids. V shed 3 bases and J 3 bases; nucleotides not matched to a gene: 6. In nucleotides, the CDR3 is TGTGCCAGCAGCGAGTGGGCTAGCGGGAGCTACGAGCAGTACTTC. It translates to CASSEWASGSYEQYF.

This rearrangement joins TRBV19 to TRBJ1-3, with no clear D. Trimming left V 5 bases short and J 0 bases short, with 11 bases between. Germline-derived CDR1 and CDR2 are LNHDA and SQIVND (reference sequence). The CDR3 runs 15 residues. CDR3 in amino acids: CASSSLKVSGNTIYF. The DNA of the CDR3 is TGTGCCAGTAGTTCACTAAAGGTCTCTGGAAACACCATATATTTT.

The rearrangement links TRBV14 to TRBJ2-2; D unclear. The CDR3 runs to 15 residues. Trimming cost V 1 base and J 4 bases, with 10 bases left between them. The germline V gene encodes CDR1 SGHDN and CDR2 FVKESK. The CDR3 coding sequence is TGTGCCAGCAGCCAAGTCTCGCCACTCACCGGGGAGCTGTTTTTT. Encoded protein: CASSQVSPLTGELFF.

The rearrangement joins TRBV15 to TRBJ2-1, with 9 positions matching TRBD1. The CDR3 extends over 15 amino acids. Germline trimming cut 5 bases from V and 4 bases from J; bases unmatched to any gene: 6. Germline values: CDR1 LNHNV, CDR2 YYDKDF (reference sequence). The DNA for the CDR3 is TGTGCCACCAGCCCGCGGACAGGGGTTTACAATGAGCAGTTCTTC. Amino acid sequence: CATSPRTGVYNEQFF.

The rearrangement links TRBV29-1 to TRBJ2-5; 8 nucleotides line up with TRBD1. The trim removed 7 bases at V and 3 bases at J, leaving 4 bases unmatched. In germline, CDR1 is SQVTM, CDR2 ANQGSEA. This CDR3 contains 12 residues. In DNA form, the CDR3 reads TGCAGCGCCGAGACAGGGGAAGAGACCCAGTACTTC. It translates to CSAETGEETQYF.

This sequence joins TRBV6-4 and TRBJ1-1; the D gene is possibly TRBD1 (6 bases). Germline V CDR1 and CDR2: MRHNA, SNTAGT. CDR3 length: 18 residues. The V end was cut by 4 bases, the J end by 4 bases, with 25 bases between. CDR3 protein: CASSGPTNRVHPITEAFF. The CDR3 nucleotides are TGTGCCAGCAGTGGACCCACAAACAGGGTACACCCGATCACTGAAGCTTTCTTT.

CDR3 DNA sequence: TGTGCCAGCTCATCCACGACAGGGAGCAATCAGCCCCAGCATTTT. It codes for CASSSTTGSNQPQHF. This chain links TRBV18 with TRBJ1-5; 7 bases match TRBD1. Germline V gene data show CDR1 as KGHSH and CDR2 as LQKENI. The V gene end was trimmed by 5 bases and the J gene end by 1 base; junction bases not matched to a gene: 5. This CDR3 comprises 15 residues.